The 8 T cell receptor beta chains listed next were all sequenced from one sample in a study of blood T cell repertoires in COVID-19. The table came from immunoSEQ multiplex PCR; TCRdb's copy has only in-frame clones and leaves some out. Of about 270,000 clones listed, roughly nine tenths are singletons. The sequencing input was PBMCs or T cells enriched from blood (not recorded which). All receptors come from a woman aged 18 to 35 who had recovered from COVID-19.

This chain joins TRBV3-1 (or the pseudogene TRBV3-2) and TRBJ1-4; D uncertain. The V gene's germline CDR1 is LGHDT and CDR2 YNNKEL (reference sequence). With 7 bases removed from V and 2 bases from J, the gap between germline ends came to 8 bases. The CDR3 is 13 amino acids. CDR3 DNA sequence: TGTGCCAGCAAGAAAGAGACTAATGAAAAACTGTTTTTT. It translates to CASKKETNEKLFF.

The CDR3 DNA is TGTGCCAGCAGCCAAGAGGGCCGTGAAGCTTTCTTT. Translation gives CASSQEGREAFF. This chain uses TRBV3-1 (or the pseudogene TRBV3-2) with TRBJ1-1; D call uncertain. Germline loops: CDR1 LGHDT, CDR2 YNNKEL (reference sequence). This CDR3 comprises 12 residues. The V gene lost 0 bases and the J gene lost 7 bases, with 6 bases spanning the gap.

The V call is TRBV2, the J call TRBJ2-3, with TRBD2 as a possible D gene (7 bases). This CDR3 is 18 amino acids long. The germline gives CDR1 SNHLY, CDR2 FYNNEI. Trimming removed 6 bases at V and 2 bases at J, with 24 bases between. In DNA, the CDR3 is TGTGCCAGCAGCCAGTGGAGGGGCGGGGGCTTACTCACAGATACGCAGTATTTT. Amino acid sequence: CASSQWRGGGLLTDTQYF.

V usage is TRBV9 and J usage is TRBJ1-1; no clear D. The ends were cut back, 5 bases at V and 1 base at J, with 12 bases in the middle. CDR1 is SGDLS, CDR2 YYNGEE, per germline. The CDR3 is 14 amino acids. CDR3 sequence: CASSARIWNTEAFF. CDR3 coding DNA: TGTGCCAGCAGTGCGAGGATTTGGAACACTGAAGCTTTCTTT.

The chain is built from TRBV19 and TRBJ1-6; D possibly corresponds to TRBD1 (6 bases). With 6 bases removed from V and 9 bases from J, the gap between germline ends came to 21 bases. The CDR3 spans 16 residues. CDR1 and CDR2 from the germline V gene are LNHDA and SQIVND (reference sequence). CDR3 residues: CASRITAQGRGSPLHF. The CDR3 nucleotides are TGTGCCAGTAGAATCACCGCACAGGGTCGCGGTTCACCCCTCCACTTT. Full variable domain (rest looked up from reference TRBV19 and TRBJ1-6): DGGITQSPKYLFRKEGQNVTLSCEQNLNHDAMYWYRQDPGQGLRLIYYSQIVNDFQKGDIAEGYSVSREKKESFPLTVTSAQKNPTAFYLCASRITAQGRGSPLHFGNGTRLTVT.

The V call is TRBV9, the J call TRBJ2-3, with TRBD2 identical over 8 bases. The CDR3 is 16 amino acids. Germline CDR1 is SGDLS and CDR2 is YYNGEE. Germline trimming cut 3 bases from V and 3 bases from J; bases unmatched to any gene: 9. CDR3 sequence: CASSAPGLVGTDTQYF. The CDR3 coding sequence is TGTGCCAGCAGCGCCCCGGGACTAGTGGGGACAGATACGCAGTATTTT.

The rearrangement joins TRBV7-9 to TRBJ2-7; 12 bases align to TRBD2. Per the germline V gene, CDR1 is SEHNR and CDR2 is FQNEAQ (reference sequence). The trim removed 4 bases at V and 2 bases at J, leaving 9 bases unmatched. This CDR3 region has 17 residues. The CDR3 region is CASSWGGLAGGTYEQYF. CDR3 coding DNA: TGTGCCAGCAGCTGGGGGGGACTAGCGGGTGGGACCTACGAGCAGTACTTC.

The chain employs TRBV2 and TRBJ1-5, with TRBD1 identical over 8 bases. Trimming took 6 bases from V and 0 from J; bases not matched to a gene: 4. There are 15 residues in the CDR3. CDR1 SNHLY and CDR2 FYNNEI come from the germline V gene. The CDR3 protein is CASSRDRISNQPQHF. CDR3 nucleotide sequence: TGTGCCAGCAGCCGGGACAGGATTAGCAATCAGCCCCAGCATTTT.